These 14 T cell receptor beta chains originate from one sample sequenced in a study of blood T cells in healthy people across ages. Alongside a J-beta primer mix, a sample-barcoded 5' primer served in a second PCR lasting about 7 to 11 cycles. Using its own MiXCR run on the 5' RACE reads, TCRdb lists one record per CDR3 protein. The sample has about a million distinct CDR3 sequences, approximately 49% seen once. Sequenced sample: blood. These receptors were collected from a man aged 25-45 years in good health.

J is TRBJ2-7 and V is TRBV4-1; D possibly corresponds to TRBD1 (6 bases). This CDR3 is built from 15 residues. V lost 1 base, J lost 2 bases, and 12 bases lay in between. In germline, CDR1 is MGHRA, CDR2 YSYEKL. CDR3 amino acids: CASSQVGDTTYEQYF. In DNA, the CDR3 is TGCGCCAGCAGCCAAGTCGGGGACACCACCTACGAGCAGTACTTC.

Concerning this clonotype itself: With a much larger clone just one base away, this may be a read error. The chain uses TRBV6-6 and TRBJ1-4; the D is unclear. Germline CDR1 is MNHNY and CDR2 is SVGAGI (reference sequence). The CDR3 has 13 residues. Trimming took 8 bases from V and 8 from J, leaving 15 bases between them. CDR3 in DNA: TGTGCCAGCCGAGTGACTAAGGGAGAAAAACTGTTTTTT. It yields the protein CASRVTKGEKLFF.

As DNA, the CDR3 is TGTGCCAGCAGCCGGAGGTGGAGCCCAGAGGAAGAGACCCAGTACTTC. This codes for CASSRRWSPEEETQYF. This chain uses TRBV5-5 with TRBJ2-5, with D perhaps TRBD2 (5 bases). CDR3 length: 16 amino acids. CDR1 is SGHKS, CDR2 YYEKEE, per germline (reference sequence). The ends were cut back, 4 bases at V and 3 bases at J, with 19 bases in the middle.

This clonotype turned up a few times. The V and J genes are TRBV4-1 and TRBJ1-1; perhaps TRBD1 as D (6 bases). Germline-derived CDR1 and CDR2 are MGHRA and YSYEKL. Trimming stripped 2 bases from V and 4 bases from J, with 11 bases between. The CDR3 length is 14 residues. Here the CDR3 DNA reads TGCGCCAGCAGCCAACAACAGGGTCCCACTGAAGCTTTCTTT. This translates into CASSQQQGPTEAFF.

This clonotype was seen at least ten times. As DNA, the CDR3 is TGTGCCAGCAGCAGAAACCAAGAGACCCAGTACTTC. As protein: CASSRNQETQYF. The rearrangement joins TRBV6-2 or TRBV6-3 to TRBJ2-5; D is unresolved. Germline assignment: CDR1 MNHEY and CDR2 SVGEGT. The CDR3 has 12 residues. V lost 6 bases and J lost 0, with 5 bases in between.

This clonotype was seen at least ten times. V gene TRBV7-3 combines with J gene TRBJ1-1; D might be TRBD1 (5 bases). V lost 3 bases and J lost 5, with 10 bases in between. Germline CDR1 SGHTA, CDR2 FQGTGA. The CDR3 loop spans 13 amino acids. CDR3 in amino acids: CASSFFPGTEAFF. Written as DNA, the CDR3 is TGTGCCAGCAGCTTTTTTCCAGGGACTGAAGCTTTCTTT. Based on the CDR3 plus reference TRBV7-3 and TRBJ1-1, the full variable domain is GAGVSQTPSNKVTEKGKYVELRCDPISGHTALYWYRQSLGQGPEFLIYFQGTGAADDSGLPNDRFFAVRPEGSVSTLKIQRTERGDSAVYLCASSFFPGTEAFFGQGTRLTVV.

This clonotype was detected many times. The rearrangement joins TRBV27 to TRBJ2-7; a weak D match, TRBD2 (7 bases). Germline V gene lookup returns CDR1 MNHEY and CDR2 SMNVEV (reference sequence). CDR3 length: 13 residues. Trimming stripped 8 bases from V and 4 bases from J, with 15 bases between. CDR3 region: CASSRGGAYEQYF. CDR3 in DNA: TGTGCCAGCTCTCGAGGGGGGGCTTACGAGCAGTACTTC.

V gene TRBV5-1 combines with J gene TRBJ2-5; 7 nucleotides agree with TRBD2. The germline gives CDR1 SGHRS, CDR2 YFSETQ. The CDR3 extends over 14 amino acids. Trimming removed 3 bases from V and 5 bases from J; junction bases left unmatched: 7. CDR3 sequence: CASSWAGDGETQYF. The CDR3 DNA follows: TGCGCCAGCAGCTGGGCGGGGGATGGCGAGACCCAGTACTTC.

The rearrangement uses TRBV6-1 and TRBJ2-4, with 12 positions matching TRBD1. The end of the DNA fits TRBJ2-7 better, so the J call may be wrong. Germline V gene lookup returns CDR1 MNHNS and CDR2 SASEGT. This CDR3 contains 15 residues. CDR3 nucleotide sequence: TGTGCCAGCAGGGGTCCGGGACAGGGGGCTTACGAGCAGTACTTC. This encodes CASRGPGQGAYEQYF.

This chain connects TRBV9 to TRBJ1-2; D not certain. Germline V gene sequence: CDR1 SGDLS, CDR2 YYNGEE. This CDR3 contains 13 residues. Trimming removed 3 bases from V and 8 bases from J, with 14 bases in between. The CDR3 protein is CASSAPATSGYTF. As DNA, the CDR3 is TGTGCCAGCAGCGCACCTGCCACGAGCGGCTACACCTTC.

In its sample, this clonotype was seen a few times. An end of the junction differs from the germline gene, which may be a read error. This chain joins TRBV11-2 and TRBJ1-1; D is unresolved. Per the germline V gene, CDR1 is SGHAT and CDR2 is FQNNGV. The CDR3 length is 11 residues. As DNA, the CDR3 is TGCGCGGCAACAACCTCCATCGGTACTTTCTTT. Its translation is CAATTSIGTFF.

The genes are TRBV7-2 and TRBJ1-2; D unclear. Trimming pared 1 base from V and 0 bases from J, leaving 15 bases between. The germline CDR1 and CDR2 sequences are SGHTA and FQGNSA. This CDR3 region has 17 residues. CDR3: CASSLEAWGAANYGYTF. The CDR3 DNA follows: TGTGCCAGCAGCTTAGAGGCCTGGGGTGCAGCTAACTATGGCTACACCTTC.

This chain joins TRBV28 and TRBJ2-2; 8 nucleotides line up with TRBD2. Germline V gives CDR1 MDHEN, CDR2 SYDVKM. The CDR3 has 15 amino acids. Trimming cost V 7 bases and J 4 bases; bases outside gene matches: 8. CDR3 sequence reads: CASTWSSGVTGELFF. The CDR3 DNA follows: TGTGCCAGCACATGGAGTAGCGGGGTCACCGGGGAGCTGTTTTTT.

The V gene is TRBV24-1, the J gene TRBJ1-2; 8 bases match TRBD1. Germline trimming cut 4 bases from V and 8 bases from J; bases unmatched to any gene: 8. The CDR3 is 14 amino acids. Per the germline V gene, CDR1 is KGHDR and CDR2 is SFDVKD. The CDR3 coding sequence is TGTGCCACCAGTGACCAAGACAGGGGTGACGGCTACACCTTC. Protein: CATSDQDRGDGYTF.